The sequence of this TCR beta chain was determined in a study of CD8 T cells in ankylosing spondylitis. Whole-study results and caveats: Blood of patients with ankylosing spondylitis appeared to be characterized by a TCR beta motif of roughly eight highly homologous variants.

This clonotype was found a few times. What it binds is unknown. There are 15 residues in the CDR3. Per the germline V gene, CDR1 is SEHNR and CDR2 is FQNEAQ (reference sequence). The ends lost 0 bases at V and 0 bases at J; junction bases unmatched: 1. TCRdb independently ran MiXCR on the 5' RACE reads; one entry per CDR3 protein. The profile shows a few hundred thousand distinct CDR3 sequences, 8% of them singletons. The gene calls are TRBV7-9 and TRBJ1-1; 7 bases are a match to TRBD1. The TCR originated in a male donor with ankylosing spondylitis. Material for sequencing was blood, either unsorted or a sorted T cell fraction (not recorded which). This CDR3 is CASSLAGTVNTEAFF. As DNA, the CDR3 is TGTGCCAGCAGCTTAGCCGGGACAGTGAACACTGAAGCTTTCTTT.